The following is a TCR beta chain sequence with its context. Unique molecular identifiers were attached to individual cDNA molecules. TCRdb itself ran the 5' RACE reads through MiXCR, one entry per CDR3 protein. Here the sample spans some 34,000 distinct CDR3 sequences, roughly 6.6% being singletons. These data originate in a study of early T cells in non-severe SARS-CoV-2 infection. Looked up from germline, CDR1 is MNHEY and CDR2 is SVGEGT. The ends lost 5 bases at V and 2 bases at J; junction bases unmatched: 15. This CDR3 comprises 20 residues. The sequences come from whole blood, collected at baseline. The sequence came from an adult who was a healthcare worker with PCR-confirmed SARS-CoV-2 infection or an uninfected control (not recorded which). The chain carries TRBV6-2 or TRBV6-3 and TRBJ2-1; 13 positions match TRBD2. CDR3 coding DNA: TGTGCCAGCAGTCAATGGTCGGCCGGTACTAGCGGGAGGGCCTACAATGAGCAGTTCTTC. As protein: CASSQWSAGTSGRAYNEQFF.